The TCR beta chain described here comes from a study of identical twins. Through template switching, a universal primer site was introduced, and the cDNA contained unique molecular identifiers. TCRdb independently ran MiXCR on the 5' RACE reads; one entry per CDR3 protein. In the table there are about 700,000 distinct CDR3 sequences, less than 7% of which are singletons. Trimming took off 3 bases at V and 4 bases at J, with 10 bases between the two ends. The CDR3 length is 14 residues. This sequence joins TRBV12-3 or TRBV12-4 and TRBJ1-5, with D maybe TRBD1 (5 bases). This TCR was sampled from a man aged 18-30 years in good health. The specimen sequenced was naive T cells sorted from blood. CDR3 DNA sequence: TGTGCCAGCAGTTTTAGACAGAGTAATCAGCCCCAGCATTTT. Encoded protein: CASSFRQSNQPQHF.